This record covers a single T cell receptor (beta chain). The target antigen is unknown. cDNA molecules carried unique molecular identifiers, and template switching added a universal primer site. Each CDR3 protein is one row after TCRdb ran MiXCR on the 5' RACE reads. The table records around 290,000 distinct CDR3 sequences, 8.5% to 9.5% of them present only once. CDR1 and CDR2 from the germline V gene are SGHAT and FQNNGV. This CDR3 is 13 amino acids long. J lost 7 bases, V lost 3 bases, and 2 bases had no gene match. This record belongs to a study of identical twins. Points from the study as a whole: Within monozygotic twins, out-of-frame TCR alpha sharing was underestimated by the models.

These data also featured in a second study, about yellow fever vaccine responses in identical twins.

The sequencing sample was made of CD8+ T cells sorted from blood. This receptor was taken from a woman under 30 in good health. This chain uses TRBV11-2 with TRBJ1-1; 10 nucleotides match TRBD1. The DNA of the CDR3 is TGTGCCAGCAGCTTGCGGACAGGGGGTGAAGCTTTCTTT. Translated, it gives CASSLRTGGEAFF. The variable domain in full, with the rest retrieved from reference TRBV11-2 and TRBJ1-1, is EAGVAQSPRYKIIEKRQSVAFWCNPISGHATLYWYQQILGQGPKLLIQFQNNGVVDDSQLPKDRFSAERLKGVDSTLKIQPAKLEDSAVYLCASSLRTGGEAFFGQGTRLTVV.